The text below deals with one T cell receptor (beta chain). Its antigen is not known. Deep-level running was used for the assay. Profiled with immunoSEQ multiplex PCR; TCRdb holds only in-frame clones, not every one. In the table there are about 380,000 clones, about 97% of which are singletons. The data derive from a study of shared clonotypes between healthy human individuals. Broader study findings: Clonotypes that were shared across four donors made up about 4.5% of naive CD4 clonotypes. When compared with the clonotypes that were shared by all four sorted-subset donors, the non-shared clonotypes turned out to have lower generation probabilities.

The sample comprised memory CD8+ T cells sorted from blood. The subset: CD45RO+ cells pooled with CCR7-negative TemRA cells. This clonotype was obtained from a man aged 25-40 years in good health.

The CDR3 DNA is TGTGCCTCAGCCCGCCAGGGCGATTCACCCCTCCACTTT. This translates into CASARQGDSPLHF. The rearrangement links TRBV6-5 to TRBJ1-6, with a weak D call TRBD1 (5 bases). This CDR3 region has 13 residues. Germline V gene sequence: CDR1 MNHEY, CDR2 SVGAGI. Deletions cut 11 bases from V and 8 bases from J, with 16 bases between.